The 18 T cell receptor beta chains given below trace back to one sample, sequenced in a study of early T cells in non-severe SARS-CoV-2 infection. TCRdb fed the 5' RACE reads into MiXCR, producing one record per CDR3 protein. Among around 60,000 distinct CDR3 sequences listed, 11% were seen once. This specimen consisted of whole blood, obtained at baseline. The receptors were gathered from an adult who was a healthcare worker with PCR-confirmed SARS-CoV-2 infection or an uninfected control (not recorded which).

V gene TRBV6-5 combines with J gene TRBJ1-6; 7 nucleotides agree with TRBD1. Germline CDR1 MNHEY, CDR2 SVGAGI. Trimming at V came to 6 bases and at J to 9 bases, leaving 8 bases not matched to a gene. This CDR3 is built from 14 residues. CDR3 amino acids: CASRPTGIGSPLHF. CDR3 DNA: TGTGCCAGCAGACCGACAGGGATAGGTTCACCCCTCCACTTT.

This clonotype was seen repeatedly, ten times or more. The CDR3, as DNA: TGTGCCACCCTTCCCACCCAGCGGGGGGTATACAATGAGCAGTTCTTC. Protein product: CATLPTQRGVYNEQFF. The chain combines TRBV27 with TRBJ2-1; TRBD2 matches at 9 bases. CDR1 and CDR2 from the germline V gene are MNHEY and SMNVEV (reference sequence). Unmatched junction bases numbered 14, after V lost 10 bases and J lost 4 bases. The CDR3 is 16 residues long.

This clonotype is medium-sized by share. CDR3 residues: CASSFITGTTKNKDTQYF. CDR3 DNA sequence: TGTGCCAGCAGTTTTATAACCGGGACTACTAAAAATAAGGATACGCAGTATTTT. The chain is built from TRBV27 and TRBJ2-3; 7 bases line up with TRBD2. This CDR3 is 18 amino acids long. Germline CDR1 MNHEY, CDR2 SMNVEV (reference sequence). V shed 3 bases, J shed 6 bases, and the junction held 18 bases outside the gene matches.

This chain uses TRBV19 with TRBJ2-1; TRBD1 matches 9 bases. Per the germline V gene, CDR1 is LNHDA and CDR2 is SQIVND (reference sequence). J gave up 2 bases and V 10 bases, and 9 bases lay outside the gene matches. CDR3 length equals 15 residues. CDR3 amino acids: CATWDRAAPYNEQFF. DNA for the CDR3: TGTGCCACCTGGGACAGGGCCGCCCCCTACAATGAGCAGTTCTTC.

In this sample, this clonotype turned up a few times. This chain joins TRBV20-1 and TRBJ1-1; D is unresolved. V dropped 0 bases and J dropped 12 bases, with 17 bases sitting between them. From germline, CDR1 is DFQATT and CDR2 SNEGSKA (reference sequence). The CDR3 is 13 amino acids. This CDR3 is CSARDAGPRISFF. As DNA, the CDR3 is TGCAGTGCTAGAGATGCCGGACCTCGTATATCTTTCTTT.

This clonotype was found many times. The genes are TRBV27 and TRBJ2-1; 8 bases map to TRBD2. V was clipped by 6 bases and J by 4 bases; unmatched bases: 2. Germline V CDR1 and CDR2: MNHEY, SMNVEV (reference sequence). There are 13 residues in the CDR3. DNA for the CDR3: TGTGCCAGCAGCCGGGGGGGGTACAATGAGCAGTTCTTC. Protein sequence: CASSRGGYNEQFF.

This clonotype has ten or more counts. The chain uses TRBV6-6 and TRBJ2-4, with D possibly matching TRBD1 (7 bases). Trimming took 7 bases from V and 8 from J, leaving 12 bases between them. Germline CDR1 reads MNHNY; CDR2 reads SVGAGI (reference sequence). The CDR3 is 12 residues long. The CDR3 DNA reads as TGTGCCAGCACAGGGGGGAAAGACATTCAGTACTTC. This gives the protein CASTGGKDIQYF.

This clonotype was counted a few times. The chain is built from TRBV7-2 and TRBJ2-2, with D perhaps TRBD1 or TRBD2 (5 bases each). The CDR3 is made up of 16 amino acids. Germline V gene data show CDR1 as SGHTA and CDR2 as FQGNSA. V lost 2 bases and J 5 bases, leaving 15 bases between the germline ends. CDR3 protein: CASSLFGTVRTGELFF. The CDR3 bases are TGTGCCAGCAGCTTATTCGGGACCGTGAGGACCGGGGAGCTGTTTTTT. Drawing the rest from reference TRBV7-2 and TRBJ2-2, the complete variable domain is GAGVSQSPSNKVTEKGKDVELRCDPISGHTALYWYRQSLGQGLEFLIYFQGNSAPDKSGLPSDRFSAERTGGSVSTLTIQRTQQEDSAVYLCASSLFGTVRTGELFFGEGSRLTVL.

This clonotype occurred a few times. The V call is TRBV3-1, the J call TRBJ2-3, with no clear D. Between the trimmed V and J ends, which lost 1 base and 3 bases, there was a span of 11 bases. Per germline, CDR1 LGHDT and CDR2 YNNKEL (reference sequence). CDR3 size: 15 residues. The CDR3 region has the DNA TGTGCCAGCAGCCAAGCTAACCCTGGGACAGATACGCAGTATTTT. Residues: CASSQANPGTDTQYF.

This clonotype was counted between two and nine times. CDR3 in amino acids: CASSRGTVNTEAFF. In nucleotides, the CDR3 is TGTGCCAGCAGCCGCGGGACAGTGAACACTGAAGCTTTCTTT. The chain recombines TRBV12-3 or TRBV12-4 with TRBJ1-1; 7 bases are a match to TRBD1. The CDR3 spans 14 residues. The J segment lost 0 bases and the V segment lost 6 bases, leaving 4 bases of the junction unmatched.

This clonotype was detected only a few times. The chain employs TRBV6-5 and TRBJ2-7; D is unclear. Trimming took 5 bases from V and 3 from J, leaving 14 bases between them. CDR3 length: 14 amino acids. CDR1 and CDR2 from the germline V gene are MNHEY and SVGAGI. CDR3 nucleotides: TGTGCCAGCAGTCCCTCCTCGACAAACTACGAGCAGTACTTC. Translating it yields CASSPSSTNYEQYF.

This clonotype was seen ten or more times. The genes are TRBV19 and TRBJ1-1, with D unresolved. Germline lookup yields CDR1 LNHDA and CDR2 SQIVND (reference sequence). V was shortened by 5 bases and J by 5 bases, with 15 bases between the two germline ends. The CDR3 contains 14 residues. Here the CDR3 reads CASSPGTVVTEAFF. CDR3 nucleotide sequence: TGTGCCAGTAGTCCCGGAACGGTAGTAACTGAAGCTTTCTTT.

This rearrangement joins TRBV3-1 to TRBJ1-1; no clear D gene. The CDR3 sequence is 10 residues long. V was clipped by 4 bases and J by 11 bases, with 8 bases between them. CDR1 and CDR2 from the germline V gene are LGHDT and YNNKEL (reference sequence). The DNA of the CDR3 is TGTGCCAGCAGCCCCCCGATGGCTTTCTTT. It codes for CASSPPMAFF.

This clonotype was counted ten times or more. V gene TRBV11-2 combines with J gene TRBJ1-2; no definite D call. In germline, CDR1 is SGHAT, CDR2 FQNNGV. V lost 0 bases to trimming and J lost 3 bases, with 5 bases between them. The CDR3 sequence is 13 residues long. In nucleotides, the CDR3 is TGTGCCAGCAGCTTAGAGGCCGACTATGGCTACACCTTC. Its protein is CASSLEADYGYTF.

The chain links TRBV12-3 or TRBV12-4 to TRBJ2-1; D not resolved. There are 12 residues in the CDR3. The ends were cut back, 6 bases at V and 10 bases at J, with 13 bases in the middle. CDR3 region: CASSRPLREQFF. In DNA form, the CDR3 reads TGTGCCAGCAGCCGGCCTTTAAGGGAGCAGTTCTTC.

The gene calls are TRBV6-5 and TRBJ2-5; D is uncertain. In germline, CDR1 is MNHEY, CDR2 SVGAGI. Trimming shortened V by 7 bases and J by 4 bases, and 4 bases separated the two germline ends. This CDR3 spans 10 amino acids. The CDR3, as DNA: TGTGCCAGCATACGAGAGACCCAGTACTTC. The encoded protein is CASIRETQYF.

This clonotype was counted a few times. The chain couples TRBV11-2 to TRBJ2-5, with 8 bases lining up with TRBD1. Germline-derived CDR1 and CDR2 are SGHAT and FQNNGV. The CDR3 has 14 residues. V lost 1 base to trimming and J lost 4 bases; unmatched junction nucleotides: 2. DNA for the CDR3: TGTGCCAGCAGCTTAGTCAGGGGGCGAGAGACCCAGTACTTC. Translated, it gives CASSLVRGRETQYF.

This clonotype has only a few counts. The chain recombines TRBV7-2 with TRBJ2-7; D is perhaps TRBD1 or TRBD2 (5 bases each). Germline CDR1 reads SGHTA; CDR2 reads FQGNSA. Trimming pared 3 bases from V and 6 bases from J, leaving 15 bases between. This CDR3 has 14 residues. The CDR3 spells CASSFTSDSREQYF. For the CDR3, the DNA is TGTGCCAGCAGCTTCACTAGTGACAGCCGCGAGCAGTACTTC.